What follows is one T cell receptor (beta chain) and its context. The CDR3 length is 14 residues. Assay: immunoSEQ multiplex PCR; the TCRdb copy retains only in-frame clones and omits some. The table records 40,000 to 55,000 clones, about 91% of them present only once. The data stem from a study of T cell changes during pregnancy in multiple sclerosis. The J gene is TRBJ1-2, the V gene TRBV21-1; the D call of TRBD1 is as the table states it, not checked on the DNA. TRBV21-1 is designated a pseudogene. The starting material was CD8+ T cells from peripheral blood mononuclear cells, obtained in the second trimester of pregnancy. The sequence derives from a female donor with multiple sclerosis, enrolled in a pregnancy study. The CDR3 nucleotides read TGTGCCAGCAGCAAAGGTGTCAGGAACTATGGCTACACCTTC. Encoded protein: CASSKGVRNYGYTF.